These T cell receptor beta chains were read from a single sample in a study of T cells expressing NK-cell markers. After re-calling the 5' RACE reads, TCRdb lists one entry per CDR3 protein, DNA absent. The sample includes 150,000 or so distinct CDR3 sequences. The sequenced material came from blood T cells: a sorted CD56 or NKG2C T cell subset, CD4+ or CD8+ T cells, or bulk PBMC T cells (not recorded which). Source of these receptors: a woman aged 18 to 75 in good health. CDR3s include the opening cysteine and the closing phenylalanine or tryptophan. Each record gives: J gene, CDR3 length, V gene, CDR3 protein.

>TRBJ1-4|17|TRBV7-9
CASSLLRTGRFNEKLFF
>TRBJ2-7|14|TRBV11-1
CASSQDGASDEQYF
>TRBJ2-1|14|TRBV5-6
CASSWGGEDNEQFF
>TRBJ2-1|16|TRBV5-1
CASSLVPGPNYNEQFF
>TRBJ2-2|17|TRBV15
CATSTYPGQGNTGELFF
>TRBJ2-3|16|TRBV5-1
CASSLEGVEGTDTQYF
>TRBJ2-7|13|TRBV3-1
CASGQGVRYEQYF
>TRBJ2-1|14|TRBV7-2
CASSPVGRFNEQFF
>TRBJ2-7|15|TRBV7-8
CASSLRRDYPYEQYF
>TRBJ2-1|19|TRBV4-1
CASSQALSSGSPGDNEQFF
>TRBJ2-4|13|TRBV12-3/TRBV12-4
CASTPGARDIQYF
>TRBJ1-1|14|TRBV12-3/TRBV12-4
CASITGNSAGEAFF
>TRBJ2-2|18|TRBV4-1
CASSQEVAGVFRTGELFF
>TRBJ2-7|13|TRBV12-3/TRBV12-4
CASSLGLFYEQYF
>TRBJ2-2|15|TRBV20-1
CSASDPRSNTGELFF
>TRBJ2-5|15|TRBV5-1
CASSPGGAESETQYF
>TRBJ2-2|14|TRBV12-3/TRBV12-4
CASSLGQGGGELFF
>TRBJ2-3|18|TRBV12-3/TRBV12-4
CASSRLTSGVRSTDTQYF
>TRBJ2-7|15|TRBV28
CASRNSGSLVIEQYF
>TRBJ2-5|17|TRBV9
CASSVLSSRGDGETQYF
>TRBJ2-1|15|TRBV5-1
CASSYGQGSYNEQFF
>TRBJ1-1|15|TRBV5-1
CASSWRGRGDSEAFF
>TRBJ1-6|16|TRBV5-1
CASSLIPGDRNSPLHF
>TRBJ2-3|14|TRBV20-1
CSAEERGQGDTQYF
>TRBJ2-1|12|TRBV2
CASSEETYEQFF